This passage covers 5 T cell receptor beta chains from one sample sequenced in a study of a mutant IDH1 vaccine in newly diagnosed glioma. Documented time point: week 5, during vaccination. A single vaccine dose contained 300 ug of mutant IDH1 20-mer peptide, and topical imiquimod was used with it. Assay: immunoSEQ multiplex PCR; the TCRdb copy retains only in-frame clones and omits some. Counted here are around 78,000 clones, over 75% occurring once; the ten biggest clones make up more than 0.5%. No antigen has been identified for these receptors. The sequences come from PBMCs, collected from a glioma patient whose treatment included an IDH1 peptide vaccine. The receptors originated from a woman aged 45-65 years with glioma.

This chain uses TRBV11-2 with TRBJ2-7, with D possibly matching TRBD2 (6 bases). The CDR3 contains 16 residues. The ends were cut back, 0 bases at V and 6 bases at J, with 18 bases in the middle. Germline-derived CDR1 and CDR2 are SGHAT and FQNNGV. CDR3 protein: CASSLDEEEGFLEQYF. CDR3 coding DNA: TGTGCCAGCAGCTTAGATGAGGAGGAGGGGTTCCTCGAGCAGTACTTC.

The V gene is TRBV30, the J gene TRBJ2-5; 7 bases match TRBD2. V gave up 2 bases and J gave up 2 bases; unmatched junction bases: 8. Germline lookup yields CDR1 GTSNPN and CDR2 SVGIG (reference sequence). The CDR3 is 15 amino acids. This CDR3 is CAWSRKGLPQETQYF. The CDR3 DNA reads TGTGCCTGGAGTAGAAAGGGACTACCTCAAGAGACCCAGTACTTC. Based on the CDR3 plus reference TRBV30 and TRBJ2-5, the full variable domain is SQTIHQWPATLVQPVGSPLSLECTVEGTSNPNLYWYRQAAGRGLQLLFYSVGIGQISSEVPQNLSASRPQDRQFILSSKKLLLSDSGFYLCAWSRKGLPQETQYFGPGTRLLVL.

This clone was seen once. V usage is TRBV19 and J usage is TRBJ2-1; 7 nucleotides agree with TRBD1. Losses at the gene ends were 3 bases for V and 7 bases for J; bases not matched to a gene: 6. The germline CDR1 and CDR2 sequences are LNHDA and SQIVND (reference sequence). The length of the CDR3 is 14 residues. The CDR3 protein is CASSIYRGRNEQFF. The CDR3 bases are TGTGCCAGTAGTATCTACAGGGGTAGGAATGAGCAGTTCTTC.

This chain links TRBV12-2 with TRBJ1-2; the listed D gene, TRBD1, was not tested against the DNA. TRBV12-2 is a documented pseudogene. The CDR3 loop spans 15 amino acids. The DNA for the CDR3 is TGTGCAAGTCGCTTAGGTACAGGGATCCACTATGGCTACACCTTC. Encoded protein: CASRLGTGIHYGYTF.

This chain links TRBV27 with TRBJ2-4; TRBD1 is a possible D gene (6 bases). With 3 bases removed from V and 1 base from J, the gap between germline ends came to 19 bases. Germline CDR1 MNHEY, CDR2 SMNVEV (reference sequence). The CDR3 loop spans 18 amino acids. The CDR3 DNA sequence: TGTGCCAGCAGTTTCAGCTTCTTGGGGGCAATGGCCAAAAACATTCAGTACTTC. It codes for CASSFSFLGAMAKNIQYF.